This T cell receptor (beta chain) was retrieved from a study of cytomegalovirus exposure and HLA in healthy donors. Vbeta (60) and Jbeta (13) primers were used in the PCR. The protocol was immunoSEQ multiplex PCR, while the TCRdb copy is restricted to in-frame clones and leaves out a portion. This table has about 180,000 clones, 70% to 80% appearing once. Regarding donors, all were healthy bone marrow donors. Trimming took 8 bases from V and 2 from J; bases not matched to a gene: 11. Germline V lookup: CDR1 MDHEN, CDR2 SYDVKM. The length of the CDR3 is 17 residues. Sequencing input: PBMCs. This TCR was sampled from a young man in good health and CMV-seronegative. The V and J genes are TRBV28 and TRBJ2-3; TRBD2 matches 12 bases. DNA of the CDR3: TGTGCCAGCCAGACTAGCGGGAGCGTGGGTAACACAGATACGCAGTATTTT. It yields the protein CASQTSGSVGNTDTQYF.